The 8 T cell receptor beta chains below were found in one sample sequenced in a study of OX40 agonist ivuxolimab in advanced cancers. The method was immunoSEQ multiplex PCR; TCRdb's version includes in-frame clones alone and lacks a portion of them. The sample contains about 130,000 clones, 90% of which appear only once. The sample in question was CD4+ or CD8+ T cells sorted from blood, obtained in a trial of the OX40 agonist ivuxolimab. The receptors were sampled from an adult with an advanced solid tumor such as melanoma, head and neck, liver or kidney cancer.

The rearrangement joins TRBV5-1 to TRBJ2-5; D tentatively reads TRBD1 or TRBD2 (6 bases each). Germline values: CDR1 SGHRS, CDR2 YFSETQ. V lost 6 bases and J 4 bases, leaving 13 bases between the germline ends. The CDR3 consists of 13 residues. The CDR3 sequence is CASNGGRGETQYF. In DNA form, the CDR3 reads TGCGCCAGCAACGGGGGCAGGGGAGAGACCCAGTACTTC.

This chain links TRBV5-1 with TRBJ2-3; no definite D call. Germline V gives CDR1 SGHRS, CDR2 YFSETQ. Trimming removed 4 bases at V and 0 bases at J, with 15 bases between. This CDR3 is 16 amino acids long. The CDR3 DNA reads TGCGCCAGCAGCCCCTTCAGTATTCCTAGCACAGATACGCAGTATTTT. Translating it yields CASSPFSIPSTDTQYF.

The chain recombines TRBV6-5 with TRBJ2-1, with D tentatively TRBD1 (5 bases). CDR1 is MNHEY and CDR2 is SVGAGI in the germline V gene. V lost 6 bases to trimming and J lost 4 bases, with 13 bases between them. The CDR3 is made up of 14 amino acids. For the CDR3, the DNA is TGTGCCAGCAGAGAGACAGATTTTTACAATGAGCAGTTCTTC. It specifies CASRETDFYNEQFF.

This chain joins TRBV19 and TRBJ1-1; a possible D gene is TRBD1 (5 bases). V lost 6 bases to trimming and J lost 1 base, with 15 bases between them. This CDR3 is 15 amino acids long. Germline V gene sequence: CDR1 LNHDA, CDR2 SQIVND (reference sequence). This CDR3 reads CASRGQDAGNTEAFF. The CDR3, as DNA: TGTGCCAGTAGGGGGCAGGACGCGGGGAACACTGAAGCTTTCTTT.

The rearrangement links TRBV7-6 to TRBJ2-7; TRBD1 might be the D (6 bases). The CDR3 totals 13 residues. In germline, CDR1 is SGHVS, CDR2 FNYEAQ. Trimming shortened V by 1 base and J by 6 bases, and 10 bases separated the two germline ends. CDR3: CASSLGQVFEQYF. CDR3 nucleotide sequence: TGTGCCAGCAGCTTAGGACAGGTCTTCGAGCAGTACTTC.

The rearrangement uses TRBV6-1 and TRBJ2-2; the D is unclear. Trimming pared 7 bases from V and 1 base from J, leaving 7 bases between. The CDR3 totals 13 residues. Germline loops: CDR1 MNHNS, CDR2 SASEGT. The chain's CDR3 is CASTRQNTGELFF. The CDR3 coding sequence is TGTGCCAGCACACGCCAGAACACCGGGGAGCTGTTTTTT.

This clone was counted once. The J gene is TRBJ2-5, the V gene TRBV5-3; TRBD2 matches at 9 bases. TRBV5-3 is placed among ORFs of uncertain function. V shed 0 bases, J shed 7 bases, and the junction held 10 bases outside the gene matches. This CDR3 contains 16 residues. The CDR3 region is CARSLGGGRACRTQYF. The CDR3 coding sequence is TGTGCCAGAAGCTTGGGGGGCGGGAGGGCCTGTCGGACCCAGTACTTC.

This sequence joins TRBV11-2 and TRBJ2-7; D gene ambiguous. Trimming took 2 bases from V and 2 from J, leaving 10 bases between them. Per germline, CDR1 SGHAT and CDR2 FQNNGV. There are 14 residues in the CDR3. The CDR3 spells CASSLSDGAYEQYF. Written as DNA, the CDR3 is TGTGCCAGCAGCTTAAGTGACGGTGCCTACGAGCAGTACTTC.